The sequence of this TCR beta chain was determined in a study of blood T cell repertoires in COVID-19. Overall study context: COVID-19 samples collected from the United States, Italy and Spain covered acute and convalescent phases. From T cells, B-cell-depleted T cells, or PBMCs came the material, which was cDNA or gDNA.

The CDR3 sequence is 11 residues long. Trimming stripped 6 bases from V and 2 bases from J, with 5 bases between. Germline lookup yields CDR1 SGHAT and CDR2 FQNNGV. Methods used by the authors: The assay estimated nucleated cells by amplifying reference gene primers. Clones were read by immunoSEQ multiplex PCR, and TCRdb kept only the in-frame ones, dropping some. V, J and clone size were drawn from that table, and D and trimming were deduced from the DNA. In the table there are some 110,000 clones, less than 95% of which are singletons. The chain carries TRBV11-2 and TRBJ2-7, with D unresolved. This TCR derives from a human donor with active COVID-19. The donor label of this sample is uncertain. The sample consisted of peripheral blood. The CDR3 DNA follows: TGTGCCAGCAGTTTTACCTACGAGCAGTACTTC. As protein: CASSFTYEQYF.